This TCR beta chain emerged from a study of cytomegalovirus exposure and HLA in healthy donors. The CDR3 loop spans 12 amino acids. Trimming removed 3 bases at V and 1 base at J, with 4 bases between. CDR1 is GTSNPN, CDR2 SVGIG, per germline (reference sequence). This clone was seen just once. Antigen unknown. PCR was performed using 60 Vbeta and 13 Jbeta primers. This table comes from immunoSEQ multiplex PCR, and its TCRdb copy is limited to in-frame clones, with some not included. The data show roughly 100,000 clones, with roughly 80% seen just once and under 0.8% held by the top ten. Study findings and constraints: Earlier analysis found most TCR beta V segments productive about 90% or about 30% of the time. For TCR beta chains, V- and J-gene trimming was later linked to a missense DCLRE1C variant. Indistinguishability led to the exclusion of some V segments, TRBV6-2 and TRBV6-3 included. What TCR beta sequences reportedly achieved was accurate prediction of HLA-A and HLA-B alleles in most subjects.

This TCR was sampled from a woman aged 60-70 years in good health and CMV-seronegative. This sequence joins TRBV30 and TRBJ1-5; D remains unclear. Sample: PBMCs. This chain's CDR3 is CAWSSSNQPQHF. DNA for the CDR3: TGTGCCTGGAGCTCCAGCAATCAGCCCCAGCATTTT.